These 28 T cell receptor beta chains came from one sample sequenced in a study of T cells after yellow fever vaccination (dated by TCRdb to about 2019). The treatment or condition label for this specimen denotes: live attenuated yellow fever vaccine strain. Library creation used 5' RACE. Instrument used: Illumina HiSeq 2500. Using fastp trimming at Q25 and MiXCR clonotype assembly, TCRdb reanalyzed the public sequencing data and kept in-frame beta chains. Rows with one shared CDR3 protein collapse into an entry with the most common genes and DNA. The sample table shows around 610,000 distinct CDR3 sequences, and about 13% are seen once. 11% to 15% of the sample comes from the top ten. The sample here was PBMCs, taken on the day of the yellow fever booster vaccination. The receptors stem from a man aged 25-45 years who received the YFV17D yellow fever vaccine.

The rearrangement links TRBV12-3 or TRBV12-4 to TRBJ1-3; TRBD1 might be the D (6 bases). The CDR3 totals 14 residues. V lost 6 bases, J lost 2 bases, and 11 bases lay in between. CDR3 sequence (DNA): TGTGCCAGCAGGCAGGGGAGCACTGGAAACACCATATATTTT. Its protein is CASRQGSTGNTIYF.

The chain has TRBV9 and TRBJ2-5; 7 bases align to TRBD1. CDR3 length: 16 amino acids. Trimming removed 0 bases from V and 1 base from J; junction bases left unmatched: 6. CDR1 SGDLS and CDR2 YYNGEE come from the germline V gene. The DNA for the CDR3 is TGTGCCAGCAGCGTAGCTCACCGGGACAGCCAAGAGACCCAGTACTTC. Translation gives CASSVAHRDSQETQYF.

This rearrangement joins TRBV5-4 to TRBJ2-5, with 12 positions matching TRBD2. Losses at the gene ends were 3 bases for V and 4 bases for J; bases not matched to a gene: 4. CDR1 SGHNT and CDR2 YYREEE come from the germline V gene (reference sequence). CDR3 size: 15 residues. This CDR3 reads CASSSGLAGLETQYF. For the CDR3, the DNA is TGTGCCAGCAGCTCGGGACTAGCGGGTTTAGAGACCCAGTACTTC.

The V gene is TRBV5-5, the J gene TRBJ2-1, with 9 bases identical to TRBD1. This CDR3 has 15 amino acids. J gave up 7 bases and V 3 bases, and 8 bases lay outside the gene matches. CDR1 is SGHKS and CDR2 is YYEKEE in the germline V gene (reference sequence). This CDR3 reads CASSWGQGVNNEQFF. Here the CDR3 DNA reads TGTGCCAGCAGCTGGGGACAGGGTGTGAATAATGAGCAGTTCTTC.

The CDR3 is CSAPRGGRVHEQYF. CDR3 coding DNA: TGCAGTGCCCCTCGCGGGGGGAGGGTCCACGAGCAGTACTTC. The rearrangement links TRBV20-1 to TRBJ2-7; the match to TRBD2 covers 8 bases. Germline V gene data show CDR1 as DFQATT and CDR2 as SNEGSKA (reference sequence). The CDR3 contains 14 residues. Germline trimming cut 6 bases from V and 5 bases from J; bases unmatched to any gene: 12.

There are many counts of this clonotype. V gene TRBV12-3 or TRBV12-4 combines with J gene TRBJ1-5; no reliable D call. The V end lost 6 bases, the J end lost 7 bases, and 19 bases lay between the germline ends. The CDR3 covers 15 residues. DNA of the CDR3: TGTGCCAGCAGCATAGCCCGCCGTAGGGCCCAGCCCCAGCATTTT. It yields the protein CASSIARRRAQPQHF.

The J gene is TRBJ2-3, the V gene TRBV24-1, with D perhaps TRBD1 (5 bases). Germline V gene data show CDR1 as KGHDR and CDR2 as SFDVKD. V lost 9 bases and J lost 0, with 9 bases in between. The CDR3 sequence is 13 residues long. CDR3 bases: TGTGCCACCGATGACAGAAGCACAGATACGCAGTATTTT. It yields the protein CATDDRSTDTQYF.

V is TRBV6-2 or TRBV6-3 and J is TRBJ2-3; maybe TRBD2 (6 bases). The CDR3 sequence is 15 residues long. V was cut by 6 bases and J by 3 bases, with 16 bases left in between. Germline values: CDR1 MNHEY, CDR2 SVGEGT. The CDR3 region is CASSLSGLRTDTQYF. CDR3 nucleotide sequence: TGTGCCAGCAGCCTCTCGGGACTCCGAACAGATACGCAGTATTTT.

The chain is built from TRBV20-1 and TRBJ2-2; a possible D gene is TRBD2 (5 bases). Per germline, CDR1 DFQATT and CDR2 SNEGSKA (reference sequence). The length of the CDR3 is 12 residues. Trimming stripped 3 bases from V and 6 bases from J, with 8 bases between. CDR3 amino acids: CSASGGAGELFF. CDR3 in DNA: TGCAGTGCTAGCGGAGGAGCCGGGGAGCTGTTTTTT.

A few counts support this clonotype. The chain employs TRBV12-3 or TRBV12-4 and TRBJ2-7; no clear D. Trimming removed 3 bases from V and 1 base from J, with 13 bases in between. The CDR3 is 15 residues long. The CDR3 coding sequence is TGTGCCAGCAGTTTTCTAACGGATCCTTCCTACGAGCAGTACTTC. Translating it yields CASSFLTDPSYEQYF.

This clonotype was found a few times. CDR3 in amino acids: CASRGPRLPDTQYF. CDR3 DNA: TGCGCCAGCAGGGGTCCGAGGCTCCCAGATACGCAGTATTTT. This sequence joins TRBV5-1 and TRBJ2-3, with D hard to call. CDR1 and CDR2 (germline): SGHRS, YFSETQ. V gave up 5 bases and J gave up 4 bases, with 14 bases separating them. The CDR3 spans 14 residues.

Only a few counts were recorded for this clonotype. The genes are TRBV30 and TRBJ2-2; the D gene is possibly TRBD2 (5 bases). CDR1 is GTSNPN and CDR2 is SVGIG in the germline V gene (reference sequence). This CDR3 has 13 residues. Trimming removed 1 base from V and 7 bases from J, with 10 bases in between. The CDR3 sequence: CAWSASGIGELFF. The CDR3 DNA is TGTGCCTGGAGTGCCTCCGGGATCGGGGAGCTGTTTTTT.

V and J are TRBV7-2 and TRBJ2-2; no clear D. CDR1 is SGHTA, CDR2 FQGNSA, per germline. CDR3 length: 14 amino acids. V lost 5 bases and J 3 bases, leaving 10 bases between the germline ends. Here the CDR3 DNA reads TGTGCCAGCAGCCCGAACTACTACACCGGGGAGCTGTTTTTT. Protein sequence: CASSPNYYTGELFF.

This clonotype was detected a few times. J is TRBJ2-1 and V is TRBV29-1; TRBD2 aligns across 13 bases. V trimming: 1 base; J trimming: 0 bases; junction bases outside the gene matches: 3. The germline V gene has CDR1 SQVTM and CDR2 ANQGSEA. The CDR3 totals 17 residues. The CDR3 sequence is CSVEGLAGGRSYNEQFF. The CDR3 nucleotides read TGCAGCGTTGAAGGACTAGCGGGAGGTCGCTCCTACAATGAGCAGTTCTTC.

CDR3 loop: CASWGTAQDTDTQYF. In DNA, the CDR3 is TGTGCCAGCTGGGGGACAGCACAAGACACAGATACGCAGTATTTT. V is TRBV2 and J is TRBJ2-3, with 7 nucleotides matching TRBD1. Germline lookup yields CDR1 SNHLY and CDR2 FYNNEI. CDR3 length equals 15 residues. With V trimmed by 8 bases and J by 2 bases, 10 bases remained unmatched.

The chain is built from TRBV28 and TRBJ2-1, with TRBD2 matching 7 bases. This CDR3 spans 15 amino acids. Losses at the gene ends were 1 base for V and 4 bases for J; bases not matched to a gene: 4. Germline CDR1 reads MDHEN; CDR2 reads SYDVKM. This chain's CDR3 is CASSLFQRGYNEQFF. The CDR3 bases are TGTGCCAGCAGTTTATTCCAGCGGGGTTACAATGAGCAGTTCTTC.

This clonotype has a handful of counts. The chain recombines TRBV30 with TRBJ2-2; no firm D call. CDR3 length: 12 amino acids. Germline CDR1 is GTSNPN and CDR2 is SVGIG (reference sequence). V shed 3 bases and J shed 8 bases, with 10 bases lying between them. CDR3 sequence reads: CAWRPNFGELFF. CDR3 in DNA: TGTGCCTGGAGGCCCAACTTTGGGGAGCTGTTTTTT.

This clonotype was seen more than once but under ten times. The chain employs TRBV5-1 and TRBJ2-7; D perhaps matches TRBD2 (5 bases). From germline, CDR1 is SGHRS and CDR2 YFSETQ. This CDR3 is 17 amino acids long. The ends were cut back, 2 bases at V and 0 bases at J, with 18 bases in the middle. CDR3 bases: TGCGCCAGCAGCTTTGGTCCTCAGTCGGGAAGCTCCTACGAGCAGTACTTC. This codes for CASSFGPQSGSSYEQYF.

Only a few counts were recorded for this clonotype. The chain carries TRBV29-1 and TRBJ2-7, with TRBD1 identical over 7 bases. J gave up 2 bases and V 4 bases, and 5 bases lay outside the gene matches. This CDR3 contains 13 residues. Per germline, CDR1 SQVTM and CDR2 ANQGSEA. The DNA of the CDR3 is TGCAGCGTTGGGACAGGCCCACCCTACGAGCAGTACTTC. Its protein is CSVGTGPPYEQYF.

This clonotype was counted a few times. The chain is built from TRBV12-3 or TRBV12-4 and TRBJ2-7, with 10 positions matching TRBD2. V shed 0 bases, J shed 7 bases, and the junction held 9 bases outside the gene matches. The CDR3 spans 16 residues. The CDR3 DNA follows: TGTGCCAGCAGTTTAGCTGGAGCGGGGGGGGTACGGGAGCAGTACTTC. Encoded protein: CASSLAGAGGVREQYF.

This clonotype showed up just a few times. The chain employs TRBV20-1 and TRBJ1-6; TRBD1 is a possible D gene (5 bases). From germline, CDR1 is DFQATT and CDR2 SNEGSKA (reference sequence). V lost 5 bases, J lost 4 bases, and 12 bases lay in between. This CDR3 is 14 amino acids long. CDR3 sequence reads: CSAAGTGYNSPLHF. The CDR3 DNA sequence: TGCAGTGCTGCAGGGACCGGGTATAATTCACCCCTCCACTTT.

In this sample, this clonotype turned up a few times. The CDR3 protein is CASSSVAGGSYEQFF. The CDR3 DNA is TGTGCCAGCAGCTCGGTAGCGGGAGGGTCTTATGAGCAGTTCTTC. The J gene is TRBJ2-1, the V gene TRBV7-6; 11 nucleotides align to TRBD2. The CDR3 has 15 residues. Germline CDR1 SGHVS, CDR2 FNYEAQ. Trimming removed 4 bases from V and 8 bases from J; junction bases left unmatched: 7.

This chain links TRBV7-2 with TRBJ1-6; weak D call: TRBD1 (6 bases). CDR3 size: 15 residues. V was pared by 1 base and J by 6 bases, with 10 bases between. CDR1 SGHTA and CDR2 FQGNSA come from the germline V gene. As DNA, the CDR3 is TGTGCCAGCAGCTTAGACAGGGCGGGTAATTCACCCCTCCACTTT. Amino acids: CASSLDRAGNSPLHF. The complete variable domain, with remaining parts taken from reference TRBV7-2 and TRBJ1-6, reads GAGVSQSPSNKVTEKGKDVELRCDPISGHTALYWYRQSLGQGLEFLIYFQGNSAPDKSGLPSDRFSAERTGGSVSTLTIQRTQQEDSAVYLCASSLDRAGNSPLHFGNGTRLTVT.

The chain links TRBV12-3 or TRBV12-4 to TRBJ2-7; 7 bases map to TRBD2. The V gene end was trimmed by 3 bases and the J gene end by 4 bases; junction bases not matched to a gene: 6. This CDR3 region has 14 residues. CDR3 DNA sequence: TGTGCCAGCAGTTTCTCGGGGGGAGGATACGAGCAGTACTTC. Its protein is CASSFSGGGYEQYF.

The V and J genes are TRBV5-6 and TRBJ2-7; 10 nucleotides match TRBD2. The CDR3 has 16 amino acids. Trimming took 0 bases from V and 5 from J; bases not matched to a gene: 8. Germline CDR1 and CDR2: SGHDT and YYEEEE. The CDR3: CASSLVETSGHDEQYF. In nucleotides, the CDR3 is TGTGCCAGCAGCTTGGTCGAGACTAGCGGGCACGACGAGCAGTACTTC.

This clonotype has a count of ten or more. The chain combines TRBV29-1 with TRBJ2-3; no clear D. The CDR3 runs 13 residues. The V end was cut by 4 bases, the J end by 5 bases, with 13 bases between. Germline assignment: CDR1 SQVTM and CDR2 ANQGSEA. The CDR3 reads CSVATIEKDTQYF. CDR3 DNA: TGCAGCGTTGCTACGATCGAGAAAGATACGCAGTATTTT.

In its sample, this clonotype was seen many times. The chain joins TRBV5-1 to TRBJ2-7; TRBD2 matches 12 bases. The V segment lost 0 bases and the J segment 10 bases; nucleotides outside the gene matches: 8. The germline CDR1 and CDR2 sequences are SGHRS and YFSETQ. CDR3 size: 15 residues. CDR3 protein: CASSLDLAGGPGQYF. The DNA of the CDR3 is TGCGCCAGCAGCTTGGACCTAGCGGGAGGGCCTGGTCAGTACTTC.

The CDR3 is CASSVAGGTDTGELFF. CDR3 nucleotides: TGTGCCAGCAGCGTAGCCGGGGGAACAGACACCGGGGAGCTGTTTTTT. The chain employs TRBV9 and TRBJ2-2, with D possibly matching TRBD2 (6 bases). Trimming removed 0 bases at V and 3 bases at J, with 12 bases between. Germline CDR1 SGDLS, CDR2 YYNGEE. The CDR3 has 16 residues.